Reported below is one TCR beta chain. No antigen is known for it. Sorted-subset replicate PCRs used 200 ng DNA, about 30,000 T cell genomes. Using immunoSEQ multiplex PCR, the repertoire was profiled, and TCRdb retains in-frame clones only, with some absent. Here the sample spans some 800,000 clones, approximately 92% being singletons. These data belong to a study of shared clonotypes between healthy human individuals. In the study overall: Every donor yielded three CD4 naive, three CD4 memory, two CD8 naive and one CD8 memory plate.

Selected positively for CCR7 and CD45RO-negative, naive CD8 cells excluded terminally differentiated effector memory CD45RA+ cells. Looked up from germline, CDR1 is MNHNY and CDR2 is SVGAGI (reference sequence). The CDR3 has 16 amino acids. The J segment lost 5 bases and the V segment lost 4 bases, leaving 7 bases of the junction unmatched. Study results and limitations: Donor scarcity curtailed the genetic and exposure-history diversity represented herein.

This receptor was taken from a man between 25 and 39 years old in good health. The V call is TRBV6-6, the J call TRBJ2-5, with TRBD2 matching 13 bases. The specimen sequenced was naive CD8+ T cells sorted from blood. The DNA for the CDR3 is TGTGCCAGCAGTTCCACTAGCGGGAGGGCCTGGGAGACCCAGTACTTC. Translated: CASSSTSGRAWETQYF.